The entry that follows covers one T cell receptor beta chain sequence. The antigen is unknown. The V end lost 5 bases, the J end lost 0 bases, and 10 bases lay between the germline ends. The CDR3 runs to 15 residues. CDR1 and CDR2 from the germline V gene are SNHLY and FYNNEI. The data belong to a study of multiple sclerosis patients with progressive multifocal leukoencephalopathy. Time point meaning: less than 15 months of natalizumab therapy. Samples T1 and T2 were drawn at 6 and 12 months of therapy, respectively. Overall study findings and caveats: In most PML patients, TRB repertoires appeared less diverse by entropy.

TCRdb's table, derived via immunoSEQ multiplex PCR, lists solely in-frame clones and lacks some. This sample has tens of thousands of clones, with 90% found just once. The sequence derives from a human donor with multiple sclerosis. This sequence joins TRBV2 and TRBJ2-2; a possible D gene is TRBD1 (6 bases). The sample consisted of PBMCs, taken from a patient treated with natalizumab. The CDR3 DNA is TGTGCCAGCAGTCGACAGGCCACGAACACCGGGGAGCTGTTTTTT. Its translation: CASSRQATNTGELFF.